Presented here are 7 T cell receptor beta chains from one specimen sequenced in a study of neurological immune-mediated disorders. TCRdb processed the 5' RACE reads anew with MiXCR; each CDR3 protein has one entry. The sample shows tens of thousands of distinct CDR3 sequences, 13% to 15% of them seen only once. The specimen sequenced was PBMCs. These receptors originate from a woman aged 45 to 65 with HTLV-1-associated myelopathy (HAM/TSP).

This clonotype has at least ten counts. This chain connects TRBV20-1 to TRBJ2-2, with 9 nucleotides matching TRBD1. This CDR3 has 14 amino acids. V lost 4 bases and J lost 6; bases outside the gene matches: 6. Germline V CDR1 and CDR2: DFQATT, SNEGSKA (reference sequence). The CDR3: CSATGQGFPGELFF. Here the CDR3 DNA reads TGCAGTGCTACGGGACAGGGTTTTCCCGGGGAGCTGTTTTTT.

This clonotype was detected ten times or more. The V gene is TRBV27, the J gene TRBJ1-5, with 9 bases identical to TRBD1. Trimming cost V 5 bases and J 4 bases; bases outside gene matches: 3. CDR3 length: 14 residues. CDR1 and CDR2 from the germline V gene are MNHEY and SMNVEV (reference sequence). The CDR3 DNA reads TGTGCCAGCAGTACGGACAGGGGTAATCAGCCCCAGCATTTT. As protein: CASSTDRGNQPQHF.

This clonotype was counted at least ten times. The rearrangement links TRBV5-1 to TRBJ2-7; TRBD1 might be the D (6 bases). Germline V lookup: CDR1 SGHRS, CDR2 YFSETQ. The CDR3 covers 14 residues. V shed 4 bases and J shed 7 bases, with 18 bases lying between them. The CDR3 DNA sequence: TGCGCCAGCAGCCGACAGGTTTCGTCGGGGGAGCAGTACTTC. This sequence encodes CASSRQVSSGEQYF. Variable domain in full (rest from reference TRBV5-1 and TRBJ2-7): KAGVTQTPRYLIKTRGQQVTLSCSPISGHRSVSWYQQTPGQGLQFLFEYFSETQRNKGNFPGRFSGRQFSNSRSEMNVSTLELGDSALYLCASSRQVSSGEQYFGPGTRLTVT.

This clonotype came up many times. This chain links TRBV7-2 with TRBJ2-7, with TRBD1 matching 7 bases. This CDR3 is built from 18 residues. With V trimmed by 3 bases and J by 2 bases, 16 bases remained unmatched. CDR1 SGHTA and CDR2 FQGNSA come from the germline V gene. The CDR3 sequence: CASSFRTGATGIPYEQYF. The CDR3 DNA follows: TGTGCCAGCAGCTTCCGCACTGGGGCGACAGGGATTCCCTACGAGCAGTACTTC. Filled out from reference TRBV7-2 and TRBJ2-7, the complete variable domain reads GAGVSQSPSNKVTEKGKDVELRCDPISGHTALYWYRQSLGQGLEFLIYFQGNSAPDKSGLPSDRFSAERTGGSVSTLTIQRTQQEDSAVYLCASSFRTGATGIPYEQYFGPGTRLTVT.

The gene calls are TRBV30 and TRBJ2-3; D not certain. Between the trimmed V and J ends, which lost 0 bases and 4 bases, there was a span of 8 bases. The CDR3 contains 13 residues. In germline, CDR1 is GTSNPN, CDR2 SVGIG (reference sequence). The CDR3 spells CAWSVRLADTQYF. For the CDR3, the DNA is TGTGCCTGGAGTGTACGACTCGCAGATACGCAGTATTTT. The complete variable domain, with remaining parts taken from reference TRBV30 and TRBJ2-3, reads SQTIHQWPATLVQPVGSPLSLECTVEGTSNPNLYWYRQAAGRGLQLLFYSVGIGQISSEVPQNLSASRPQDRQFILSSKKLLLSDSGFYLCAWSVRLADTQYFGPGTRLTVL.

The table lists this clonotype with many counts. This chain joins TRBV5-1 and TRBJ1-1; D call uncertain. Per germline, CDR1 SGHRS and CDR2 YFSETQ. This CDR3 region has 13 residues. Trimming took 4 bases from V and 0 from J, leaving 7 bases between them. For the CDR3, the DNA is TGCGCCAGCAGCCGGGGAGTGAACACTGAAGCTTTCTTT. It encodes CASSRGVNTEAFF. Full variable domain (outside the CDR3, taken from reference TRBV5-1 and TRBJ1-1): KAGVTQTPRYLIKTRGQQVTLSCSPISGHRSVSWYQQTPGQGLQFLFEYFSETQRNKGNFPGRFSGRQFSNSRSEMNVSTLELGDSALYLCASSRGVNTEAFFGQGTRLTVV.

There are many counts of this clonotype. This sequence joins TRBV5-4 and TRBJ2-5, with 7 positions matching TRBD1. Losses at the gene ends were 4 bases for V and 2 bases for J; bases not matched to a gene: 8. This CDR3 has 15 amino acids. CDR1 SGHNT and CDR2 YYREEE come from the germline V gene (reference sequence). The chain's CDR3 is CASSHLGTDQETQYF. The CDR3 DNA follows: TGTGCCAGCAGCCACCTCGGGACAGATCAAGAGACCCAGTACTTC.